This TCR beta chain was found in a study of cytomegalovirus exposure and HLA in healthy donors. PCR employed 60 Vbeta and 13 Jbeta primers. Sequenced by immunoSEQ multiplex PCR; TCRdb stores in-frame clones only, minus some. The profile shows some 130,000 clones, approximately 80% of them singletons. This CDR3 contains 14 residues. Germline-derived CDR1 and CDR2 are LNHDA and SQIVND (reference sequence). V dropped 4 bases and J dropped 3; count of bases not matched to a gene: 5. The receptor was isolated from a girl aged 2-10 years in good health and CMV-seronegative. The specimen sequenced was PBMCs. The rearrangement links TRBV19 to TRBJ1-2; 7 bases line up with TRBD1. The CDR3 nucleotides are TGTGCCAGTAGTACAATGGGGACAGACTATGGCTACACCTTC. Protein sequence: CASSTMGTDYGYTF.